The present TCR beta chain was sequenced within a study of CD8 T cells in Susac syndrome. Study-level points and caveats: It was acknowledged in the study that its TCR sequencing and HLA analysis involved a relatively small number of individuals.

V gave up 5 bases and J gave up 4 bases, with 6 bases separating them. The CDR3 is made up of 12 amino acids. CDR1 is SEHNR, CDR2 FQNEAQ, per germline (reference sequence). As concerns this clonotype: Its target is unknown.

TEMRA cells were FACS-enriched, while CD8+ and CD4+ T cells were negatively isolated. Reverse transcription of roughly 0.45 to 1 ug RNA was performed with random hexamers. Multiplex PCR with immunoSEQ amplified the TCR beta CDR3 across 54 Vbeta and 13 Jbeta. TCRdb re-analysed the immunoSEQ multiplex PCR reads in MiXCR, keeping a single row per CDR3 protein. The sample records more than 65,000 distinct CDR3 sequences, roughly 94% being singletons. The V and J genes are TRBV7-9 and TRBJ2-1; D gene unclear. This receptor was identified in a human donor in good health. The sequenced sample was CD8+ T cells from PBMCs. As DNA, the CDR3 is TGTGCCAGCAGCCCCCGATACAATGAGCAGTTCTTC. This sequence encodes CASSPRYNEQFF.